The 13 T cell receptor beta chains below all came from one sample that was sequenced in a study of technical replicates of blood from a handful of donors. Clones were read by immunoSEQ multiplex PCR, and TCRdb kept only the in-frame ones, dropping some. The sample holds 68,000 or so clones, roughly nine tenths seen once. Sequencing was carried out using PBMCs. All receptors come from a human donor in good health. Some clones in this sample may be carry-over from other donors' samples.

J is TRBJ1-1 and V is TRBV13; TRBD1 matches at 9 bases. Looked up from germline, CDR1 is PRHDT and CDR2 is FYEKMQ (reference sequence). V was clipped by 5 bases and J by 5 bases; unmatched bases: 9. This CDR3 contains 15 residues. Here the CDR3 DNA reads TGTGCCAGCAGCATAGAGGGACAGGGTACGACTGAAGCTTTCTTT. Its translation is CASSIEGQGTTEAFF.

Here the CDR3 reads CASSLDRWAEAFF. The CDR3 bases are TGTGCCAGCAGCTTGGACAGATGGGCTGAAGCTTTCTTT. This sequence joins TRBV5-6 and TRBJ1-1; D gene uncertain. The CDR3 is made up of 13 amino acids. V dropped 0 bases and J dropped 6 bases, with 9 bases sitting between them. Germline-derived CDR1 and CDR2 are SGHDT and YYEEEE.

Details on this clone: Other DNA sequences of this sample code for an identical CDR3. The chain carries TRBV12-5 and TRBJ2-7; 10 positions match TRBD1. With 1 base clipped from V and 1 base from J, the junction kept 1 base outside the gene matches. Germline-derived CDR1 and CDR2 are LGHNT and FRNRAP. CDR3 length: 15 residues. CDR3 in amino acids: CASGLGQGASYEQYF. The CDR3, as DNA: TGTGCTAGTGGTTTGGGACAGGGGGCATCCTACGAGCAGTACTTC.

The CDR3 bases are TGTGCCAGCAGCCAGAAATCGAATCTGCGGCAGACCCAGTACTTC. Its protein product is CASSQKSNLRQTQYF. The V and J genes are TRBV5-4 and TRBJ2-5; D is ambiguous. V lost 4 bases to trimming and J lost 6 bases, with 19 bases between them. The CDR3 consists of 15 residues. CDR1 and CDR2 (germline): SGHNT, YYREEE (reference sequence).

The chain combines TRBV19 with TRBJ2-1; 9 bases line up with TRBD1. Germline assignment: CDR1 LNHDA and CDR2 SQIVND (reference sequence). The CDR3 runs to 16 residues. With V trimmed by 10 bases and J by 8 bases, 18 bases remained unmatched. CDR3 sequence (DNA): TGTGCCAACCAAGCGAAGGACAGGGGCTACAACGATGAGCAGTTCTTC. It codes for CANQAKDRGYNDEQFF.

This clone was seen a handful of times. The chain couples TRBV7-2 to TRBJ1-5; D perhaps matches TRBD1 (5 bases). Germline CDR1 reads SGHTA; CDR2 reads FQGNSA. V shed 4 bases and J shed 6 bases, with 13 bases lying between them. The CDR3 loop spans 14 amino acids. The CDR3 DNA follows: TGTGCCAGCAGCTCGACCGGACAATCTCAGCCCCAGCATTTT. The encoded protein is CASSSTGQSQPQHF.

This chain connects TRBV6-5 to TRBJ2-3; 7 nucleotides line up with TRBD2. The length of the CDR3 is 15 residues. In germline, CDR1 is MNHEY, CDR2 SVGAGI. Trimming cost V 8 bases and J 2 bases; bases outside gene matches: 10. CDR3 sequence: CASARWAGDTDTQYF. Here the CDR3 DNA reads TGTGCCAGCGCACGCTGGGCGGGGGACACAGATACGCAGTATTTT.

The V call is TRBV2, the J call TRBJ2-5; 7 bases are a match to TRBD2. V gave up 9 bases and J gave up 5 bases; unmatched junction bases: 9. This CDR3 is 13 amino acids long. The germline V gene encodes CDR1 SNHLY and CDR2 FYNNEI. As DNA, the CDR3 is TGTGCCAGTAAACTAGCGACGGGGGAGACCCAGTACTTC. This sequence encodes CASKLATGETQYF.

The rearrangement joins TRBV7-2 to TRBJ2-7; 10 bases are shared with TRBD1. Trimming removed 3 bases from V and 3 bases from J; junction bases left unmatched: 2. The CDR3 is 14 residues long. Looked up from germline, CDR1 is SGHTA and CDR2 is FQGNSA. Written as DNA, the CDR3 is TGTGCCAGCAGCTTCGGACAGGGGGTCTACGAGCAGTACTTC. As protein: CASSFGQGVYEQYF.

This clone ranks as medium-sized. The chain carries TRBV2 and TRBJ2-3, with D uncertain. V lost 6 bases and J lost 4, with 8 bases in between. Germline lookup yields CDR1 SNHLY and CDR2 FYNNEI. The CDR3 has 12 amino acids. CDR3 sequence (DNA): TGTGCCAGCAGCGCGCCCGCAGATACGCAGTATTTT. It yields the protein CASSAPADTQYF. Full variable domain (outside the CDR3, taken from reference TRBV2 and TRBJ2-3): EPEVTQTPSHQVTQMGQEVILRCVPISNHLYFYWYRQILGQKVEFLVSFYNNEISEKSEIFDDQFSVERPDGSNFTLKIRSTKLEDSAMYFCASSAPADTQYFGPGTRLTVL.

The rearrangement uses TRBV10-3 and TRBJ2-7, with 9 positions matching TRBD1. Trimming removed 10 bases from V and 2 bases from J; junction bases left unmatched: 3. The CDR3 consists of 12 residues. CDR1 ENHRY and CDR2 SYGVKD come from the germline V gene. CDR3 in DNA: TGTGCCAGTTGGACAGGGGCCTACGAGCAGTACTTC. This encodes CASWTGAYEQYF.

The chain couples TRBV19 to TRBJ2-2; D is unresolved. Trimming shortened V by 8 bases and J by 4 bases, and 11 bases separated the two germline ends. Per germline, CDR1 LNHDA and CDR2 SQIVND (reference sequence). This CDR3 has 13 residues. CDR3 in amino acids: CASATAFTGELFF. The CDR3 DNA sequence: TGTGCCAGTGCCACTGCCTTCACCGGGGAGCTGTTTTTT.

The gene calls are TRBV9 and TRBJ2-3; 11 nucleotides match TRBD2. The germline CDR1 and CDR2 sequences are SGDLS and YYNGEE. With 3 bases clipped from V and 2 bases from J, the junction kept 5 bases outside the gene matches. There are 16 residues in the CDR3. The CDR3 region is CASSAVAGGVTDTQYF. Written as DNA, the CDR3 is TGTGCCAGCAGCGCGGTAGCGGGAGGGGTCACAGATACGCAGTATTTT. Filled out from reference TRBV9 and TRBJ2-3, the complete variable domain reads DSGVTQTPKHLITATGQRVTLRCSPRSGDLSVYWYQQSLDQGLQFLIQYYNGEERAKGNILERFSAQQFPDLHSELNLSSLELGDSALYFCASSAVAGGVTDTQYFGPGTRLTVL.